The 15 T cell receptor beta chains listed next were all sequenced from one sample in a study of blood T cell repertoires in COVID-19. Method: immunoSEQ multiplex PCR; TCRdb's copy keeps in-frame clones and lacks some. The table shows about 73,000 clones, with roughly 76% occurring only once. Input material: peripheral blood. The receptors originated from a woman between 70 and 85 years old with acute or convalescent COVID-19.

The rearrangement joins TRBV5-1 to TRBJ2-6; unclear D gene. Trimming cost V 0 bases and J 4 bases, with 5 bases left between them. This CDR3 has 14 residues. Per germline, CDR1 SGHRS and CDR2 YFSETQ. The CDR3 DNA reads TGCGCCAGCAGCTTGGGTAGCGGGGCCAACGTCCTGACTTTC. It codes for CASSLGSGANVLTF.

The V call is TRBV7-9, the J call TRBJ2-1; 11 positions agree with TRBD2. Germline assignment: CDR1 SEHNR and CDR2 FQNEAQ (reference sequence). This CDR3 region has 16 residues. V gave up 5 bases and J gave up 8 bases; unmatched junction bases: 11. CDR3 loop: CASSQARTSGWDEQFF. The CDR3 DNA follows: TGTGCCAGCAGCCAGGCGAGGACTAGCGGGTGGGATGAGCAGTTCTTC.

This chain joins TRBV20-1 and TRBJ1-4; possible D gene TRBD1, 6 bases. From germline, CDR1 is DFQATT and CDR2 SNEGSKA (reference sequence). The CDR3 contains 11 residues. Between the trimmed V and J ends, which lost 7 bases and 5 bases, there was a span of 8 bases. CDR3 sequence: CSGTDNEKLFF. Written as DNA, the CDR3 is TGCAGTGGGACAGACAATGAAAAACTGTTTTTT.

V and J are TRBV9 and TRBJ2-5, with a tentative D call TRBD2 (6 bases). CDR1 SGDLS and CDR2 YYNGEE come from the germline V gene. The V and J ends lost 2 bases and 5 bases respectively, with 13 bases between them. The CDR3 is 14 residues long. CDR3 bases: TGTGCCAGCAGCGTTTACGGCGGGACGGAGACCCAGTACTTC. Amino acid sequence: CASSVYGGTETQYF. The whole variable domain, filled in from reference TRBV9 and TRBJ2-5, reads DSGVTQTPKHLITATGQRVTLRCSPRSGDLSVYWYQQSLDQGLQFLIQYYNGEERAKGNILERFSAQQFPDLHSELNLSSLELGDSALYFCASSVYGGTETQYFGPGTRLLVL.

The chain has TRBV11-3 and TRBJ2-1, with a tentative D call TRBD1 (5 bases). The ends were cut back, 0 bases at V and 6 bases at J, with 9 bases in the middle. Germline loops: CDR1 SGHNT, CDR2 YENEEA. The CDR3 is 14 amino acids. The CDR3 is CASSLDSRVNEQFF. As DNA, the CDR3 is TGTGCCAGCAGCTTAGATAGCAGGGTCAATGAGCAGTTCTTC.

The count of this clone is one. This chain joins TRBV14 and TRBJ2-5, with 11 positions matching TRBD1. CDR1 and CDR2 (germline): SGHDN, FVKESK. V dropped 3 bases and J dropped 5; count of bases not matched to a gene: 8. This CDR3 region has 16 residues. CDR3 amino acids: CASSHEDRGLGETQYF. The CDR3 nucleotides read TGTGCCAGCAGCCACGAGGACAGGGGGCTTGGTGAGACCCAGTACTTC.

In DNA form, the CDR3 reads TGTGCCAGCAGTTCAAGACTAGGCAGGAGCACAGATACGCAGTATTTT. Translation: CASSSRLGRSTDTQYF. The chain uses TRBV2 and TRBJ2-3; D might be TRBD2 (6 bases). Germline loops: CDR1 SNHLY, CDR2 FYNNEI. The V end was cut by 5 bases, the J end by 0 bases, with 15 bases between. This CDR3 comprises 16 residues.

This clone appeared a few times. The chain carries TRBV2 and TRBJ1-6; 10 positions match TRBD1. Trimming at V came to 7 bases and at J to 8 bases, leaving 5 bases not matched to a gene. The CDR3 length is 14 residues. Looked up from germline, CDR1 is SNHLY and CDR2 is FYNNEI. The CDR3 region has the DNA TGTGCCAGCACCTCCGGACAGGGGGATTCACCCCTCCACTTT. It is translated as CASTSGQGDSPLHF. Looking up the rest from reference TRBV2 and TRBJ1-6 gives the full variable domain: EPEVTQTPSHQVTQMGQEVILRCVPISNHLYFYWYRQILGQKVEFLVSFYNNEISEKSEIFDDQFSVERPDGSNFTLKIRSTKLEDSAMYFCASTSGQGDSPLHFGNGTRLTVT.

The CDR3 sequence is CASSFSQVSGANVLTF. The CDR3 nucleotides read TGTGCCAGCAGTTTCTCTCAGGTCTCTGGGGCCAACGTCCTGACTTTC. The rearrangement links TRBV28 to TRBJ2-6; D gene uncertain. V dropped 3 bases and J dropped 0 bases, with 9 bases sitting between them. The germline V gene encodes CDR1 MDHEN and CDR2 SYDVKM. The length of the CDR3 is 16 residues.

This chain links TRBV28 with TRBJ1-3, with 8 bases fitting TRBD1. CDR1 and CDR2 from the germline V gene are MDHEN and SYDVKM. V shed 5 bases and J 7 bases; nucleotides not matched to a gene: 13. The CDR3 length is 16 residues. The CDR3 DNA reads TGTGCCAGCAGTAAACGCCGGGACAGGACCCTGAACACCATATATTTT. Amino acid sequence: CASSKRRDRTLNTIYF.

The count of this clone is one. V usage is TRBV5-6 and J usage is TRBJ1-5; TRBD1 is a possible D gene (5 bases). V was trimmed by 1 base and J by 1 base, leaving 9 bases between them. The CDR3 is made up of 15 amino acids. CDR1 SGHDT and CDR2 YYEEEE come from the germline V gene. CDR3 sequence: CASSLYGASNQPQHF. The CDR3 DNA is TGTGCCAGCAGCTTGTATGGGGCGAGCAATCAGCCCCAGCATTTT. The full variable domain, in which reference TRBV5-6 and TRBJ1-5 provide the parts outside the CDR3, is DAGVTQSPTHLIKTRGQQVTLRCSPKSGHDTVSWYQQALGQGPQFIFQYYEEEERQRGNFPDRFSGHQFPNYSSELNVNALLLGDSALYLCASSLYGASNQPQHFGDGTRLSIL.

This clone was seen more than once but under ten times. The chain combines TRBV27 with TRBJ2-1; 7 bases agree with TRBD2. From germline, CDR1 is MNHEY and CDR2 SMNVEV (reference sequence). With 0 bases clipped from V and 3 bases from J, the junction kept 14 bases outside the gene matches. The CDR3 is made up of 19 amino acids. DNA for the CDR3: TGTGCCAGCAGTTTATCGAAGGCCCCGGGGGAGGGGATCTACAATGAGCAGTTCTTC. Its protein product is CASSLSKAPGEGIYNEQFF.

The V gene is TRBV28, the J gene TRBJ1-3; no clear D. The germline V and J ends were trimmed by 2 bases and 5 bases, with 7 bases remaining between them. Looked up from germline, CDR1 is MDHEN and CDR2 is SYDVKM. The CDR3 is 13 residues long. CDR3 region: CASSLDTRNTIYF. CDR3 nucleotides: TGTGCCAGCAGTTTAGACACACGAAACACCATATATTTT.

The CDR3 sequence is CASSGGTGQNTEAFF. CDR3 bases: TGTGCCAGCAGCGGGGGCACAGGGCAGAACACTGAAGCTTTCTTT. The rearrangement joins TRBV5-5 to TRBJ1-1; tentatively, D is TRBD1 (6 bases). The CDR3 length is 15 residues. Germline assignment: CDR1 SGHKS and CDR2 YYEKEE (reference sequence). Trimming took 4 bases from V and 1 from J, leaving 14 bases between them.

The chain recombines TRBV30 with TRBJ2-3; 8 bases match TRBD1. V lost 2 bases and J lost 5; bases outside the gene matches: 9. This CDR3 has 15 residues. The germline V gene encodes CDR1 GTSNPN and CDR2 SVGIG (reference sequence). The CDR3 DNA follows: TGTGCCTGGAGTCCCCCGGACAGGGTTAGAGATACGCAGTATTTT. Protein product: CAWSPPDRVRDTQYF.